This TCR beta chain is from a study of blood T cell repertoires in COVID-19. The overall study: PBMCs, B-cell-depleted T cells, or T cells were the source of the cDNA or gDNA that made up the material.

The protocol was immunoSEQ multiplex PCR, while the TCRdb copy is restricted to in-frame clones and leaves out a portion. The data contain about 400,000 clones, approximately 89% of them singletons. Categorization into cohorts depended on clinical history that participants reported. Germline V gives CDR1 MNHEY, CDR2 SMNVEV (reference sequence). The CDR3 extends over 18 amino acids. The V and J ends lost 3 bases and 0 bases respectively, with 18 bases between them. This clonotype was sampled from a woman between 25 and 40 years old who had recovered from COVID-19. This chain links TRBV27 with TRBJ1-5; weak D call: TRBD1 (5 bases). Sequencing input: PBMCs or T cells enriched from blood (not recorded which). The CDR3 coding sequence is TGTGCCAGCAGTTTGGGGGGGACGGCCTTCTATAGCAATCAGCCCCAGCATTTT. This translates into CASSLGGTAFYSNQPQHF.